The 29 T cell receptor beta chains given below trace back to one sample, sequenced in a study of breast tumors, draining lymph nodes, adjacent tissues. TCRdb re-analysed the multiplex PCR reads in MiXCR, keeping a single row per CDR3 protein. This table has under 150,000 distinct CDR3 sequences, approximately 20% appearing once. Samples came from axillary lymph nodes draining the breast cancer. The specimen was axillary lymph node tissue. The receptors originated from a female donor with breast cancer. Some clones in this sample may be carry-over from other donors' samples.

In this sample, this clonotype turned up many times. The chain carries TRBV20-1 and TRBJ2-3; the match to TRBD1 covers 7 bases. The junction had 11 bases not matched to a gene; V was cut back by 6 bases and J by 2 bases. This CDR3 comprises 15 residues. The V gene's germline CDR1 is DFQATT and CDR2 SNEGSKA (reference sequence). This chain's CDR3 is CSASPWTGATDTQYF. CDR3 nucleotides: TGCAGTGCGTCTCCTTGGACAGGCGCCACAGATACGCAGTATTTT.

This clonotype showed up many times. The chain is built from TRBV6-5 and TRBJ1-2; perhaps TRBD1 as D (5 bases). The CDR3 runs 17 residues. V gave up 1 base and J gave up 0 bases, with 15 bases separating them. CDR1 and CDR2 from the germline V gene are MNHEY and SVGAGI. CDR3 residues: CASSYWTTPSTNYGYTF. In DNA form, the CDR3 reads TGTGCCAGCAGTTACTGGACAACTCCCTCCACTAACTATGGCTACACCTTC.

This clonotype was recorded once. One base away lies a much larger clone, so this may be a sequencing read error. It is likely a read error, because the conserved phenylalanine at the end of the CDR3 is missing. The chain recombines TRBV27 with TRBJ2-5, with D unresolved. The CDR3 is 12 residues long. CDR1 and CDR2 (germline): MNHEY, SMNVEV (reference sequence). The germline V and J ends were trimmed by 5 bases and 2 bases, with 6 bases remaining between them. The CDR3 reads CASSPLQETQYS. CDR3 DNA sequence: TGTGCCAGCAGTCCTCTACAAGAGACCCAGTACTCC.

In the case of this clonotype: This sequence may be a read error, since a much larger clone differs from it by one base. The rearrangement links TRBV5-1 to TRBJ2-1; 7 bases map to TRBD1. V was clipped by 0 bases and J by 4 bases; unmatched bases: 7. Germline-derived CDR1 and CDR2 are SGHRS and YFSETQ. This CDR3 is 16 amino acids long. In DNA form, the CDR3 reads TGCGCCAGCAGCTTGGGACAGGGTCCAGCGTACAATGAGCAGTTCTTC. Its translation is CASSLGQGPAYNEQFF.

In its sample, this clonotype was seen many times. This chain connects TRBV6-1 to TRBJ2-2; D is possibly TRBD1 (5 bases). From germline, CDR1 is MNHNS and CDR2 SASEGT. The CDR3 has 13 amino acids. The V and J ends lost 4 bases and 6 bases respectively, with 9 bases between them. CDR3 nucleotides: TGTGCCAGCAGTGGCAGGGCCGCCGGGGAGCTGTTTTTT. It encodes CASSGRAAGELFF.

This clonotype appeared many times. The V gene is TRBV10-2, the J gene TRBJ2-7, with 8 bases lining up with TRBD1. The CDR3 covers 13 residues. The V and J ends lost 4 bases and 3 bases, in that order; junction bases with no gene match: 2. Per the germline V gene, CDR1 is WSHSY and CDR2 is SAAADI. CDR3 nucleotides: TGCGCCAGCAGTGTGACAGGGGACTACGAGCAGTACTTC. This sequence encodes CASSVTGDYEQYF.

Of note for this clonotype: This may stem from a read error, because a much larger clone lies one nucleotide away. A read error is likely, as this CDR3 ends without the conserved phenylalanine or tryptophan. This chain joins TRBV2 and TRBJ2-5, with 9 bases that match TRBD1. J lost 5 bases, V lost 6 bases, and 7 bases had no gene match. Germline V gene data show CDR1 as SNHLY and CDR2 as FYNNEI. CDR3 length: 14 amino acids. The CDR3 bases are TGTGCCAGCAGAAAAGACAGGGGGGGGGAGACCCAGTACCTC. Its translation: CASRKDRGGETQYL.

This clonotype was seen ten or more times. The V gene is TRBV20-1, the J gene TRBJ2-5; 10 bases match TRBD2. CDR1 and CDR2 from the germline V gene are DFQATT and SNEGSKA (reference sequence). The CDR3 has 14 amino acids. V dropped 6 bases and J dropped 2; count of bases not matched to a gene: 6. CDR3 amino acids: CSAPGTSVQETQYF. For the CDR3, the DNA is TGCAGTGCACCCGGGACTAGCGTACAAGAGACCCAGTACTTC.

CDR3 in DNA: TGTGCCAGCAGTAGGACTAGCCGAGAGACCCAGTACTTC. This encodes CASSRTSRETQYF. This sequence joins TRBV28 and TRBJ2-5; 8 nucleotides align to TRBD2. Germline CDR1 and CDR2: MDHEN and SYDVKM. Trimming took 5 bases from V and 4 from J; bases not matched to a gene: 3. The length of the CDR3 is 13 residues.

This clonotype was detected many times. The V and J genes are TRBV5-1 and TRBJ2-7, with D possibly being TRBD1 (6 bases). CDR3 length: 15 amino acids. Germline values: CDR1 SGHRS, CDR2 YFSETQ. V lost 3 bases to trimming and J lost 3 bases, with 16 bases between them. CDR3 region: CASSYQIQGNYEQYF. The CDR3 bases are TGCGCCAGCAGCTACCAAATTCAGGGGAACTACGAGCAGTACTTC.

This clonotype was seen at least ten times. The chain uses TRBV15 and TRBJ1-6; D not certain. With 0 bases removed from V and 7 bases from J, the gap between germline ends came to 1 base. This CDR3 is built from 12 residues. Germline assignment: CDR1 LNHNV and CDR2 YYDKDF (reference sequence). In DNA, the CDR3 is TGTGCCACCAGCAGAGACAATTCACCCCTCCACTTT. This sequence encodes CATSRDNSPLHF.

In its sample, this clonotype was seen many times. One junction end disagrees with the germline gene, perhaps due to a read error. The genes are TRBV7-7 and TRBJ2-3, with 7 bases fitting TRBD2. This CDR3 contains 15 residues. Germline CDR1 reads SSHAT; CDR2 reads FNYEAQ (reference sequence). CDR3 nucleotides: TGTGCTAGCAGCTTACGCCTAGCGGACACAGATACGCAGTATTTT. It codes for CASSLRLADTDTQYF.

Note on this clonotype: This clone may be a read error of a much larger clone one base away. This chain links TRBV19 with TRBJ2-7, with D tentatively TRBD2 (5 bases). The germline V gene encodes CDR1 LNHDA and CDR2 SQIVND (reference sequence). The CDR3 is 15 residues long. Trimming shortened V by 1 base and J by 9 bases, and 19 bases separated the two germline ends. CDR3 residues: CASSIVPAGINGQYF. As DNA, the CDR3 is TGTGCCAGTAGTATAGTTCCTGCCGGGATCAACGGGCAGTACTTC.

Concerning this clonotype: One base away lies a much larger clone, so this may be a sequencing read error. CDR3 coding DNA: TGCAGTGCAATCCTCGAGACACGTAGCCAAATAAATGAGCAGTTCTTC. It is translated as CSAILETRSQINEQFF. The rearrangement links TRBV20-1 to TRBJ2-1; D uncertain. The CDR3 is 16 amino acids. V lost 6 bases to trimming and J lost 7 bases, with 25 bases between them. The germline CDR1 and CDR2 sequences are DFQATT and SNEGSKA (reference sequence).

This clonotype was seen at least ten times. The chain employs TRBV12-3 or TRBV12-4 and TRBJ1-4; D remains unclear. The V and J ends lost 0 bases and 6 bases respectively, with 14 bases between them. The CDR3 extends over 16 amino acids. The CDR3, as DNA: TGTGCCAGCAGTTTAGCGTCGGCCAGAAGGGATGAAAAACTGTTTTTT. This codes for CASSLASARRDEKLFF.

Comment on this clonotype: A much larger clone sits a single nucleotide away, making a read error possible. No conserved phenylalanine or tryptophan is present at the end of the CDR3, so a read error is the likely explanation. The chain couples TRBV5-6 to TRBJ2-1; the match to TRBD2 covers 10 bases. Germline V CDR1 and CDR2: SGHDT, YYEEEE. CDR3 size: 15 residues. V was clipped by 4 bases and J by 2 bases; unmatched bases: 3. CDR3 nucleotide sequence: TGTGCCAGCAGCAAAGGACTAGCGGCCTACAATGAGCAGTTCTGC. Encoded protein: CASSKGLAAYNEQFC.

In this sample, this clonotype turned up many times. The chain employs TRBV5-1 and TRBJ2-2; 8 nucleotides align to TRBD1. This CDR3 is built from 15 residues. The V gene end was trimmed by 4 bases and the J gene end by 4 bases; junction bases not matched to a gene: 6. From germline, CDR1 is SGHRS and CDR2 YFSETQ. Written as DNA, the CDR3 is TGCGCCAGCAGCACCGGACAGGGCGGCACCGGGGAGCTGTTTTTT. Protein sequence: CASSTGQGGTGELFF.

This clonotype was picked up many times. This chain connects TRBV14 to TRBJ2-3, with D perhaps TRBD2 (6 bases). Germline values: CDR1 SGHDN, CDR2 FVKESK. This CDR3 contains 16 residues. V was pared by 5 bases and J by 2 bases, with 17 bases between. DNA of the CDR3: TGTGCCAGCAGCAACCGGGGGATCCAAAACACAGATACGCAGTATTTT. It is translated as CASSNRGIQNTDTQYF.

This clonotype was detected many times. The chain couples TRBV6-6 to TRBJ2-7, with 9 bases matching TRBD1. V lost 8 bases and J lost 2; bases outside the gene matches: 19. Per germline, CDR1 MNHNY and CDR2 SVGAGI (reference sequence). The CDR3 loop spans 18 amino acids. CDR3 sequence (DNA): TGTGCCAGCGGACTCCGGGACAGGGAAACGCGGCCCACCTACGAGCAGTACTTC. Amino acids: CASGLRDRETRPTYEQYF.

Many counts were recorded for this clonotype. The gene calls are TRBV4-1 and TRBJ2-7; D gene ambiguous. V was trimmed by 4 bases and J by 3 bases, leaving 13 bases between them. This CDR3 spans 14 amino acids. CDR1 is MGHRA and CDR2 is YSYEKL in the germline V gene. The CDR3, as DNA: TGCGCCAGCAGCCCCGGTGGAGCGTACTACGAGCAGTACTTC. It codes for CASSPGGAYYEQYF.

Many counts were recorded for this clonotype. V usage is TRBV6-5 and J usage is TRBJ2-2; 10 nucleotides match TRBD2. The germline V gene encodes CDR1 MNHEY and CDR2 SVGAGI. After removal of 0 bases from V and 0 bases from J, the junction contained 7 bases not matched to a gene. The CDR3 contains 19 residues. The CDR3 DNA sequence: TGTGCCAGCAGTTACTCACCAACTACTAGCGGGGCGAACACCGGGGAGCTGTTTTTT. Translating it yields CASSYSPTTSGANTGELFF.

The sample holds a few counts of this clonotype. This may come from a read error, since a much larger clone is one base off. The V call is TRBV6-1, the J call TRBJ2-7; 12 bases are shared with TRBD1. The CDR3 has 15 amino acids. Germline V lookup: CDR1 MNHNS, CDR2 SASEGT. CDR3 in DNA: TGTGCCAGCAGGAGTGGCGGGACAGGGGGCGCATGGCAGCACTTC. This sequence encodes CASRSGGTGGAWQHF.

The V and J genes are TRBV7-2 and TRBJ1-1; D gene uncertain. The V gene lost 5 bases and the J gene lost 1 base, with 8 bases spanning the gap. The CDR3 length is 13 residues. Germline CDR1 is SGHTA and CDR2 is FQGNSA. CDR3 sequence: CASSLQENTEAFF. Here the CDR3 DNA reads TGTGCCAGCAGCCTCCAGGAGAACACTGAAGCTTTCTTT.

This clonotype was picked up one time. Possible read error: a much larger clone is one base away. DNA for the CDR3: TGTGCCAGCAACTTGGGGGAAGCCGGGGAGCTGTTTTTT. This encodes CASNLGEAGELFF. The chain couples TRBV7-7 to TRBJ2-2; D might be TRBD1 or TRBD2, each matching 5 bases. Trimming left V 7 bases short and J 6 bases short, with 12 bases between. The CDR3 runs 13 residues. Germline-derived CDR1 and CDR2 are SSHAT and FNYEAQ (reference sequence).

Worth noting for this clonotype: A read error may explain this, as a much larger clone is one base away. The J gene is TRBJ2-2, the V gene TRBV11-2; D might be TRBD2 (6 bases). The CDR3 has 15 residues. Germline CDR1 SGHAT, CDR2 FQNNGV. The CDR3 protein is CASSLVVMNTGGLFF. In nucleotides, the CDR3 is TGTGCCAGCAGCTTAGTGGTGATGAACACCGGGGGGCTGTTTTTT.

This clonotype was seen at least ten times. The CDR3 here is CASSQGLAGVEQFF. DNA for the CDR3: TGCGCCAGCAGCCAAGGGCTAGCGGGAGTTGAGCAGTTCTTC. The genes are TRBV4-1 and TRBJ2-1, with 10 bases fitting TRBD2. J was trimmed by 9 bases and V by 1 base; bases with no gene match: 3. This CDR3 is 14 amino acids long. Germline-derived CDR1 and CDR2 are MGHRA and YSYEKL.

This clonotype has a count of ten or more. The CDR3 reads CSAQSGSWGANVLTF. CDR3 sequence (DNA): TGCAGTGCCCAAAGCGGGAGTTGGGGGGCCAACGTCCTGACTTTC. The chain links TRBV20-1 to TRBJ2-6; the match to TRBD2 covers 8 bases. The CDR3 consists of 15 residues. With 6 bases clipped from V and 4 bases from J, the junction kept 8 bases outside the gene matches. Per germline, CDR1 DFQATT and CDR2 SNEGSKA (reference sequence).

Ten or more counts support this clonotype. The chain links TRBV12-3 or TRBV12-4 to TRBJ2-2; 9 nucleotides agree with TRBD2. The CDR3 loop spans 13 amino acids. The V gene end was trimmed by 6 bases and the J gene end by 9 bases; junction bases not matched to a gene: 5. The CDR3 loop is CASSQSGRRELFF. The CDR3 nucleotides are TGTGCCAGCAGCCAGAGCGGGAGGCGGGAGCTGTTTTTT.

This clonotype was seen at least ten times. The chain carries TRBV5-6 and TRBJ1-6; D might be TRBD1 (5 bases). CDR1 and CDR2 (germline): SGHDT, YYEEEE. Trimming removed 4 bases at V and 5 bases at J, with 7 bases between. CDR3 size: 13 residues. The CDR3 region has the DNA TGTGCCAGCAGCCCCAGGGATAATTCACCCCTCCACTTT. Its translation is CASSPRDNSPLHF.